The entry that follows covers one T cell receptor (beta chain) sequence. This sample was taken from a study of blood T cell repertoires in COVID-19. Across the whole study: COVID-19 samples from acute and convalescent phases originated in the United States, Italy and Spain.

Sequencing was performed with immunoSEQ multiplex PCR; in TCRdb, only in-frame clones are kept and a portion is missing. In the table there are 300,000 or so clones, 87% of which are singletons. The CDR3 has 20 residues. Assignments of participants to cohorts depended upon their own reported clinical history. Cohort 3 donors counted as recovered after two negative PCRs, clearance, or resolved symptoms. This chain joins TRBV21-1 and TRBJ1-3; no check of the table's D call, TRBD1, against the DNA was made. TRBV21-1 is labeled a pseudogene. What was sequenced was PBMCs or T cells enriched from blood (not recorded which). The TCR comes from a woman aged 25 to 39 who had recovered from COVID-19. The CDR3 DNA follows: TGTGCCAGCAGCCCGAGTAAAGTGGGGGCTAGAGGGACAGGGGCTCCAAAGAGGTATTTT. Translation: CASSPSKVGARGTGAPKRYF.